The 28 T cell receptor beta chains presented below share a single source sample, sequenced in a study of T cell clonotyping in hematopoietic cell transplantation. Sequenced by immunoSEQ multiplex PCR; TCRdb stores in-frame clones only, minus some. Of 25,000 to 30,000 clones listed, roughly nine tenths are singletons. The specimen comprised PBMCs, sampled 100 days after allogeneic stem cell transplant. These receptors all stem from a female patient in her fifties or sixties who had an allogeneic stem cell transplant from a related donor, so the T cells may come from the graft donor. Some clones in this sample may be carry-over from other donors' samples.

The V call is TRBV2, the J call TRBJ1-5, with D uncertain. CDR1 SNHLY and CDR2 FYNNEI come from the germline V gene. V lost 4 bases and J 2 bases, leaving 9 bases between the germline ends. This CDR3 spans 14 amino acids. CDR3 sequence (DNA): TGTGCCAGCAGTGCAGTGCGGGGCAATCAGCCCCAGCATTTT. Its translation: CASSAVRGNQPQHF.

This clone was recorded only once. J is TRBJ1-1 and V is TRBV4-3, with D perhaps TRBD1 (5 bases). Germline loops: CDR1 LGHNA, CDR2 YSLEER. The germline V and J ends were trimmed by 3 bases and 8 bases, with 13 bases remaining between them. CDR3 size: 13 residues. The CDR3, as DNA: TGCGCCAGCAGCCAGACCGTTGGGACGGAAGCTTTCTTT. Amino acids: CASSQTVGTEAFF.

The V gene is TRBV19, the J gene TRBJ1-2; D is uncertain. Germline V gene lookup returns CDR1 LNHDA and CDR2 SQIVND (reference sequence). The CDR3 covers 13 residues. Trimming cost V 5 bases and J 6 bases, with 13 bases left between them. This chain's CDR3 is CASSLWQEDGYTF. CDR3 coding DNA: TGTGCCAGTAGTCTCTGGCAGGAGGATGGCTACACCTTC.

The V and J genes are TRBV18 and TRBJ2-2; unclear D gene. Germline CDR1 is KGHSH and CDR2 is LQKENI. V lost 6 bases, J lost 4 bases, and 15 bases lay in between. The CDR3 extends over 15 amino acids. CDR3 in amino acids: CASSEFGRGTGELFF. CDR3 nucleotides: TGTGCCAGCTCGGAGTTTGGACGCGGCACCGGGGAGCTGTTTTTT. Based on the CDR3 plus reference TRBV18 and TRBJ2-2, the full variable domain is NAGVMQNPRHLVRRRGQEARLRCSPMKGHSHVYWYRQLPEEGLKFMVYLQKENIIDESGMPKERFSAEFPKEGPSILRIQQVVRGDSAAYFCASSEFGRGTGELFFGEGSRLTVL.

Turning to this clone: A read error may explain this, as a much larger clone is one base away. This CDR3 is also generated by other DNA sequences in the sample. The J gene is TRBJ1-3, the V gene TRBV7-8; D remains ambiguous. This CDR3 spans 12 amino acids. Trimming took 5 bases from V and 4 from J, leaving 6 bases between them. Germline values: CDR1 SGHVS, CDR2 FQNEAQ. The CDR3 nucleotides are TGTGCCAGCAGCCTAGGAGGAAACACCATATATTTT. Translating gives CASSLGGNTIYF.

J is TRBJ1-6 and V is TRBV6-5; D is ambiguous. Germline lookup yields CDR1 MNHEY and CDR2 SVGAGI. This CDR3 has 14 residues. Trimming took 6 bases from V and 13 from J, leaving 19 bases between them. The CDR3 loop is CASSSLVGNMPLHF. The DNA for the CDR3 is TGTGCCAGCAGCTCCCTCGTGGGAAATATGCCCCTCCACTTT.

V and J are TRBV7-2 and TRBJ1-4, with 8 bases identical to TRBD1. The CDR3 is made up of 17 amino acids. Germline values: CDR1 SGHTA, CDR2 FQGNSA. With V trimmed by 0 bases and J by 3 bases, 6 bases remained unmatched. CDR3 nucleotides: TGTGCCAGCAGCTTAGCGGGACAGGCTGGCCCTAATGAAAAACTGTTTTTT. Residues: CASSLAGQAGPNEKLFF.

The chain has TRBV5-1 and TRBJ1-1; D remains unclear. The V end lost 7 bases, the J end lost 2 bases, and 9 bases lay between the germline ends. Germline CDR1 is SGHRS and CDR2 is YFSETQ. There are 12 residues in the CDR3. CDR3 DNA sequence: TGCGCCAGCGAAGACATAAACACTGAAGCTTTCTTT. Protein: CASEDINTEAFF.

The chain combines TRBV5-1 with TRBJ2-1; no reliable D call. V was clipped by 0 bases and J by 0 bases, with 7 bases between them. This CDR3 has 15 residues. Germline assignment: CDR1 SGHRS and CDR2 YFSETQ. CDR3 region: CASSLVVNSYNEQFF. The CDR3 DNA reads as TGCGCCAGCAGCTTGGTGGTTAACTCCTACAATGAGCAGTTCTTC.

This clone appeared once. This chain uses TRBV15 with TRBJ1-5; D gene uncertain. Germline V lookup: CDR1 LNHNV, CDR2 YYDKDF (reference sequence). CDR3 length: 15 amino acids. V lost 2 bases and J lost 2, with 10 bases in between. The CDR3 protein is CATSRFQEGNQPQHF. The CDR3 nucleotides read TGTGCCACCAGCAGATTCCAGGAAGGCAATCAGCCCCAGCATTTT.

V and J are TRBV30 and TRBJ2-2; no clear D gene. Per the germline V gene, CDR1 is GTSNPN and CDR2 is SVGIG (reference sequence). Trimming removed 1 base at V and 4 bases at J, with 13 bases between. The length of the CDR3 is 15 residues. The CDR3 sequence: CAWSAKGLLTGELFF. The CDR3 DNA sequence: TGTGCCTGGAGTGCAAAGGGCCTCCTCACCGGGGAGCTGTTTTTT.

V gene TRBV9 combines with J gene TRBJ1-4; D is unclear. This CDR3 region has 15 residues. Germline loops: CDR1 SGDLS, CDR2 YYNGEE. The ends were cut back, 4 bases at V and 4 bases at J, with 14 bases in the middle. The CDR3 sequence: CASSPGNWGNEKLFF. The CDR3 DNA is TGTGCCAGCAGCCCCGGGAACTGGGGTAATGAAAAACTGTTTTTT. Based on the CDR3 plus reference TRBV9 and TRBJ1-4, the full variable domain is DSGVTQTPKHLITATGQRVTLRCSPRSGDLSVYWYQQSLDQGLQFLIQYYNGEERAKGNILERFSAQQFPDLHSELNLSSLELGDSALYFCASSPGNWGNEKLFFGSGTQLSVL.

A word on this clone: This same CDR3 is encoded by further DNA sequences in the sample. This chain joins TRBV13 and TRBJ2-1; possibly TRBD2 for D (6 bases). CDR3 length: 15 residues. V shed 5 bases and J shed 2 bases, with 13 bases lying between them. CDR1 PRHDT and CDR2 FYEKMQ come from the germline V gene (reference sequence). This CDR3 reads CASSPSGGTYNEQFF. CDR3 sequence (DNA): TGTGCCAGCAGCCCCAGTGGGGGGACCTACAATGAGCAGTTCTTC. The whole variable domain, filled in from reference TRBV13 and TRBJ2-1, reads AAGVIQSPRHLIKEKRETATLKCYPIPRHDTVYWYQQGPGQDPQFLISFYEKMQSDKGSIPDRFSAQQFSDYHSELNMSSLELGDSALYFCASSPSGGTYNEQFFGPGTRLTVL.

For this clone: A read error may produce the germline difference seen at one junction end. The rearrangement uses TRBV7-9 and TRBJ2-4; 9 bases map to TRBD2. Germline lookup yields CDR1 SEHNR and CDR2 FQNEAQ (reference sequence). The CDR3 sequence is 18 residues long. The CDR3 here is CASSLEAVAGVAKNIQYF. CDR3 nucleotide sequence: TGTGCCAGCAGTTTAGAGGCAGTAGCGGGGGTGGCCAAAAACATTCAGTACTTC.

The chain uses TRBV6-5 and TRBJ2-6, with D possibly called TRBD1 or TRBD2 (6 bases each). Trimming removed 10 bases at V and 0 bases at J, with 13 bases between. The CDR3 sequence is 15 residues long. CDR1 MNHEY and CDR2 SVGAGI come from the germline V gene. The chain's CDR3 is CATTRGVSGANVLTF. DNA of the CDR3: TGTGCCACCACGAGGGGGGTCTCTGGGGCCAACGTCCTGACTTTC.

The chain employs TRBV6-1 and TRBJ1-3; maybe TRBD1 (6 bases). Germline V gene data show CDR1 as MNHNS and CDR2 as SASEGT. The CDR3 is 11 residues long. V was clipped by 10 bases and J by 11 bases, with 15 bases between them. The CDR3 loop is CATMRGAAIYF. Written as DNA, the CDR3 is TGTGCCACCATGAGGGGGGCCGCCATATATTTT.

The V gene is TRBV5-1, the J gene TRBJ1-1, with D unclear. Deletions cut 4 bases from V and 0 bases from J, with 4 bases between. Germline assignment: CDR1 SGHRS and CDR2 YFSETQ. The CDR3 runs to 12 residues. CDR3 sequence: CASSRLNTEAFF. The CDR3 DNA is TGCGCCAGCAGCAGATTGAACACTGAAGCTTTCTTT.

This clone occurred a few times. The genes are TRBV18 and TRBJ2-7; 9 positions agree with TRBD1. Germline CDR1 reads KGHSH; CDR2 reads LQKENI. The ends lost 2 bases at V and 6 bases at J; junction bases unmatched: 11. This CDR3 has 16 residues. CDR3 DNA sequence: TGTGCCAGCTCACCAATCGCACAGGGGGCGTCCCTCGAGCAGTACTTC. Its translation is CASSPIAQGASLEQYF.

This chain links TRBV6-6 with TRBJ2-2; D ambiguous. The CDR3 is 14 amino acids. Trimming shortened V by 4 bases and J by 7 bases, and 13 bases separated the two germline ends. The germline V gene encodes CDR1 MNHNY and CDR2 SVGAGI (reference sequence). CDR3 coding DNA: TGTGCCAGCAGTTCGGGCAGGACGGGCGGGGAGCTGTTTTTT. It yields the protein CASSSGRTGGELFF.

The V gene is TRBV11-2, the J gene TRBJ1-5, with D unresolved. The V gene lost 0 bases and the J gene lost 3 bases, with 9 bases spanning the gap. Germline lookup yields CDR1 SGHAT and CDR2 FQNNGV. The CDR3 totals 15 residues. The CDR3 loop is CASSLDRQANQPQHF. The CDR3 nucleotides are TGTGCCAGCAGCTTAGATCGGCAGGCCAATCAGCCCCAGCATTTT.

This clone came up once. The chain links TRBV20-1 to TRBJ2-5; D is unresolved. There are 11 residues in the CDR3. The V end lost 6 bases, the J end lost 5 bases, and 10 bases lay between the germline ends. Germline CDR1 DFQATT, CDR2 SNEGSKA (reference sequence). This CDR3 is CSAKSPETQYF. The CDR3 coding sequence is TGCAGTGCAAAAAGCCCGGAGACCCAGTACTTC.

The genes are TRBV30 and TRBJ1-6; D gene uncertain. Germline V gene sequence: CDR1 GTSNPN, CDR2 SVGIG (reference sequence). This CDR3 has 14 residues. V lost 0 bases and J lost 10, with 13 bases in between. The CDR3 bases are TGTGCCTGGAGTGTAGGGCAGGACCGGTCACCCCTCCACTTT. It encodes CAWSVGQDRSPLHF. Filled out from reference TRBV30 and TRBJ1-6, the complete variable domain reads SQTIHQWPATLVQPVGSPLSLECTVEGTSNPNLYWYRQAAGRGLQLLFYSVGIGQISSEVPQNLSASRPQDRQFILSSKKLLLSDSGFYLCAWSVGQDRSPLHFGNGTRLTVT.

The genes are TRBV25-1 and TRBJ2-7, with D unclear. CDR1 is MGHDK, CDR2 SYGVNS, per germline. V was cut by 8 bases and J by 2 bases, with 16 bases left in between. This CDR3 is 14 amino acids long. The CDR3 DNA sequence: TGTGCCAGCGGCCAGCCAGGCTCGGCCTACGAGCAGTACTTC. It specifies CASGQPGSAYEQYF.

J is TRBJ1-2 and V is TRBV7-9, with D possibly TRBD1 on 6 matching bases. Germline V gene data show CDR1 as SEHNR and CDR2 as FQNEAQ (reference sequence). The CDR3 is 13 residues long. The V end lost 5 bases, the J end lost 8 bases, and 15 bases lay between the germline ends. The CDR3: CASSRQQGGGYTF. DNA of the CDR3: TGTGCCAGCAGCCGCCAACAGGGCGGGGGCTACACCTTC.

The rearrangement links TRBV11-2 to TRBJ2-1, with TRBD2 matching over 14 bases. The CDR3 extends over 14 amino acids. With V trimmed by 7 bases and J by 9 bases, 5 bases remained unmatched. Per the germline V gene, CDR1 is SGHAT and CDR2 is FQNNGV. CDR3: CASTTSGGAGEQFF. The DNA of the CDR3 is TGTGCCAGCACGACTAGCGGGGGGGCGGGTGAGCAGTTCTTC.

This chain links TRBV5-4 with TRBJ2-7, with 8 nucleotides matching TRBD1. CDR1 SGHNT and CDR2 YYREEE come from the germline V gene (reference sequence). CDR3 length: 15 amino acids. V lost 1 base, J lost 2 bases, and 5 bases stayed unmatched. The CDR3 bases are TGTGCCAGCAGCTTGCCGGGACAGGTTACCTACGAGCAGTACTTC. This sequence encodes CASSLPGQVTYEQYF.

The V and J genes are TRBV6-5 and TRBJ2-3, with D tentatively TRBD2 (5 bases). The CDR3 length is 11 residues. Trimming removed 6 bases at V and 10 bases at J, with 11 bases between. CDR1 and CDR2 from the germline V gene are MNHEY and SVGAGI. The CDR3 DNA reads TGTGCCAGCAGGGGCCCCGGGGCGCAGTATTTT. This encodes CASRGPGAQYF.

The V call is TRBV6-1, the J call TRBJ2-1; 7 positions match TRBD1. Germline V gene data show CDR1 as MNHNS and CDR2 as SASEGT. The CDR3 runs to 13 residues. V lost 6 bases to trimming and J lost 7 bases; unmatched junction nucleotides: 6. CDR3 amino acids: CASRQGLWNEQFF. CDR3 sequence (DNA): TGTGCCAGCAGACAGGGGTTGTGGAATGAGCAGTTCTTC.